A selection of T cell receptor beta chains follows, all from one sample in a study of blood T cell repertoires in COVID-19. TCRdb keeps only in-frame clones here, not all; method: immunoSEQ multiplex PCR. The sample has 20,000 to 30,000 clones, over 75% seen once; the top ten hold less than 20%. The sample comprised peripheral blood. The source is a woman of 80 years or more with acute or convalescent COVID-19. Each CDR3 is given with its conserved first and last residue. Each record gives: D gene, clone size, J gene, V gene, CDR3 DNA, CDR3 protein. A D gene is named only where the DNA matches it firmly. Clone size is given for some rows only: seen once, a few or many times, or a class if the clone is expanded.

TRBD2	NA	TRBJ2-2	TRBV19	TGTGCCAGTAGTACCGGACTAGCGGGGAACACCGGGGAGCTGTTTTTT	CASSTGLAGNTGELFF
NA	NA	TRBJ2-3	TRBV27	TGTGCCAGCAGTTTATACGAGGACACAGATACGCAGTATTTT	CASSLYEDTDTQYF
TRBD1	NA	TRBJ1-4	TRBV4-1	TGCGCCAGCAGAGGGGACAGAGATTCTGCAACTAATGAAAAACTGTTTTTT	CASRGDRDSATNEKLFF
TRBD2	NA	TRBJ2-1	TRBV5-1	TGCGCCAGCAGCTTGAATAGCGGGACCACCTACAATGAGCAGTTCTTC	CASSLNSGTTYNEQFF
TRBD2	NA	TRBJ2-3	TRBV24-1	TGTGCCACCTCCGGGGGGGCGACAGATACGCAGTATTTT	CATSGGATDTQYF
TRBD1	NA	TRBJ2-7	TRBV6-5	TGTGCCAGCAGTTACTCAGGGACAGGGGGTTTCGAGCAGTACTTC	CASSYSGTGGFEQYF
TRBD1	NA	TRBJ1-1	TRBV19	TGTGCCAGTAGTATAGATCGCCGGACAGGCTTGAACACTGAAGCTTTCTTT	CASSIDRRTGLNTEAFF
TRBD2	NA	TRBJ2-1	TRBV9	TGTGCCAGCAGCCCTAAAGCGGGAGGCTCCTACAATGAGCAGTTCTTC	CASSPKAGGSYNEQFF
NA	NA	TRBJ2-2	TRBV5-1	TGCGCCAGCAGCTTGGATTGGGGGGTCAAGAACACCGGGGAGCTGTTTTTT	CASSLDWGVKNTGELFF
NA	NA	TRBJ2-3	TRBV4-1	TGCGCCAGCAGCCAAGAGGTCCTAGAGGATACGCAGTATTTT	CASSQEVLEDTQYF
NA	NA	TRBJ1-5	TRBV19	TGTGCCAGTAGTTTCTACGGGGGAGGGGCCCATCAGCCCCAGCATTTT	CASSFYGGGAHQPQHF
TRBD2	NA	TRBJ2-2	TRBV5-4	TGTGCCAGCAGCTTGGGACTAGCTAACACCGGGGAGCTGTTTTTT	CASSLGLANTGELFF
NA	NA	TRBJ2-1	TRBV4-3	TGCGCCAGCAGCCAAGATACCCGGGGAGGAACCTACAATGAGCAGTTCTTC	CASSQDTRGGTYNEQFF
NA	NA	TRBJ2-1	TRBV7-2	TGTGCCAGCAGCTTCGTAGCGGAAACCTCCTACAATGAGCAGTTCTTC	CASSFVAETSYNEQFF
NA	NA	TRBJ2-3	TRBV4-1	TGCGCCAGCAGCACAGGGTTAAGTTGGGATACGCAGTATTTT	CASSTGLSWDTQYF
NA	NA	TRBJ2-4	TRBV7-9	TGTGCCAGCAGCTTAGCGATTGTCGGGACTCCTCTAGCCAAAAACATTCAGTACTTC	CASSLAIVGTPLAKNIQYF
TRBD1	few	TRBJ2-7	TRBV2	TGTGCCAGCACCCTGACAGGGGGTTCCTACGAGCAGTACTTC	CASTLTGGSYEQYF
NA	NA	TRBJ2-7	TRBV7-9	TGTGCCAGCAGCATCGGGCCTCGCGGGGAGCAGTACTTC	CASSIGPRGEQYF
TRBD2	NA	TRBJ2-1	TRBV9	TGTGCCAGCAGCCCCCCTTGGCTTGCGGGGGGCCATGAGCAGTTCTTC	CASSPPWLAGGHEQFF
TRBD2	NA	TRBJ2-1	TRBV19	TGTGCCAGTATCTCTGGCGGGGGGTACAATGAGCAGTTCTTC	CASISGGGYNEQFF
TRBD1	NA	TRBJ2-2	TRBV7-9	TGTGCCAGCAGCCAAAGACAGGGGGGGAACACCGGGGAGCTGTTTTTT	CASSQRQGGNTGELFF
TRBD2	NA	TRBJ2-7	TRBV27	TGTGCCAGCAGTTCCGCGACTAGCGGGGTCTCCTACGAGCAGTACTTC	CASSSATSGVSYEQYF
TRBD2	NA	TRBJ2-7	TRBV11-2	TGTGCCAGCAGCCGTAGCGGGGGGACCACCTACGAGCAGTACTTC	CASSRSGGTTYEQYF
NA	few	TRBJ1-2	TRBV12-3/TRBV12-4	TGTGCCAGCAGTAGAGCCCTCTATGGCTACACCTTC	CASSRALYGYTF
NA	NA	TRBJ1-1	TRBV19	TGTGCCAGTAGTATAGGTGCAGGGCGGACTGAAGCTTTCTTT	CASSIGAGRTEAFF
TRBD1	NA	TRBJ1-1	TRBV5-4	TGTGCCAGCAGCCCGTGGACAGGCCCGAACACTGAAGCTTTCTTT	CASSPWTGPNTEAFF